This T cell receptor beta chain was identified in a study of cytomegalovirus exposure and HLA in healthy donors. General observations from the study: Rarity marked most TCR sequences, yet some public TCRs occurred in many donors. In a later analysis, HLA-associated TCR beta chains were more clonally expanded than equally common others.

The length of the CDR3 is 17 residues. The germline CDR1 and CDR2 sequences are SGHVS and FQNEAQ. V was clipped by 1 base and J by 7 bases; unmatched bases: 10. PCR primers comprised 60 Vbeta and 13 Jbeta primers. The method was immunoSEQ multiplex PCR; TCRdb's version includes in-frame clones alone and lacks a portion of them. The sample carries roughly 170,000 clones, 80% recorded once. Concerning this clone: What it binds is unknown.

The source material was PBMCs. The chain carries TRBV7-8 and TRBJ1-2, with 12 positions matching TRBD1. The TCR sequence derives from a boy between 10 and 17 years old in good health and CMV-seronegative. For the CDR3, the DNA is TGTGCCAGCAGCTTAGGACGTAGGGGACAGGGGGCACGTGGCTACACCTTC. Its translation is CASSLGRRGQGARGYTF.